This is a list of T cell receptor beta chains from one sample in a study of beta chain features in type 1 diabetes. Profiled with immunoSEQ multiplex PCR; TCRdb holds only in-frame clones, not every one. The sample contains 850,000 to 900,000 clones, around a sixth of which appear only once. The sample was naive CD4+ T cells from blood. All receptors come from a woman aged 18-35 years in good health. Each CDR3 is given with its conserved first and last residue. D genes are given only for firm matches. Clone size is shown for a subset of rows, as once, few, many or a class of expanded clone.

J | size | D | length | V | CDR3 | DNA
TRBJ1-2 | - | - | 15 | TRBV28 | CASRLSEKLYYGYTF | TGTGCCAGCAGGCTCTCGGAAAAGTTATACTATGGCTACACCTTC
TRBJ1-5 | - | - | 17 | TRBV5-6 | CASAKWAGTISNQPQHF | TGTGCCAGCGCCAAATGGGCAGGGACGATTAGCAATCAGCCCCAGCATTTT
TRBJ2-1 | few | - | 13 | TRBV18 | CASSPQGYNEQFF | TGTGCCAGCTCACCACAGGGCTACAATGAGCAGTTCTTC
TRBJ1-1 | - | - | 15 | TRBV7-2 | CASSSSGTPNTEAFF | TGTGCCAGCAGCTCCAGCGGGACACCGAACACTGAAGCTTTCTTT
TRBJ2-2 | few | - | 15 | TRBV27 | CASSAHRTDTGELFF | TGTGCCAGCAGTGCCCATCGTACGGACACCGGGGAGCTGTTTTTT
TRBJ2-1 | - | - | 15 | TRBV9 | CASSVVYPHWNEQFF | TGTGCCAGCAGCGTAGTGTACCCGCACTGGAATGAGCAGTTCTTC
TRBJ1-1 | - | - | 15 | TRBV7-3 | CASSESPGMNTEAFF | TGTGCCAGCAGTGAATCTCCGGGTATGAACACTGAAGCTTTCTTT
TRBJ2-1 | few | TRBD1 | 16 | TRBV7-2 | CASSSPGQGYGNEQFF | TGTGCCAGCAGCTCGCCGGGACAGGGTTATGGCAATGAGCAGTTCTTC
TRBJ2-7 | - | - | 12 | TRBV25-1 | CASSDYTYEQYF | TGTGCCAGCAGTGATTACACCTACGAGCAGTACTTC
TRBJ2-4 | few | - | 16 | TRBV7-9 | CASSLQGGRAKNIQYF | TGTGCCAGCAGCTTACAGGGCGGTCGAGCCAAAAACATTCAGTACTTC
TRBJ2-1 | - | - | 16 | TRBV7-3 | CASKDSDSFTYNEQFF | TGTGCCAGCAAGGACAGCGACTCGTTTACCTACAATGAGCAGTTCTTC
TRBJ1-4 | few | - | 19 | TRBV5-4 | CASSSLTLGSAPSSEKLFF | TGTGCCAGCAGCTCATTAACCCTCGGGAGTGCTCCCTCATCTGAAAAACTGTTTTTT
TRBJ2-3 | - | - | 12 | TRBV7-2 | CASSLLLDTQYF | TGTGCCAGCAGCTTATTATTAGATACGCAGTATTTT
TRBJ2-2 | - | - | 15 | TRBV5-1 | CASSFAGANTGELFF | TGCGCCAGCAGCTTTGCAGGAGCCAACACCGGGGAGCTGTTTTTT
TRBJ2-1 | - | - | 15 | TRBV4-3 | CASSHTTSSYNEQFF | TGCGCCAGCAGCCACACGACTAGCTCCTACAATGAGCAGTTCTTC
TRBJ2-7 | few | TRBD2 | 15 | TRBV7-2 | CASSTIGLAAYEQYF | TGTGCCAGCAGCACAATCGGACTAGCGGCATACGAGCAGTACTTC
TRBJ2-1 | few | - | 14 | TRBV29-1 | CSVGRIVGGNEQFF | TGCAGCGTTGGGCGCATTGTAGGGGGGAATGAGCAGTTCTTC
TRBJ1-1 | - | - | 13 | TRBV11-1 | CASNRERNTEAFF | TGTGCCAGCAACAGAGAGAGAAACACTGAAGCTTTCTTT
TRBJ1-2 | - | - | 13 | TRBV28 | CASSRTANYGYTF | TGTGCCAGCAGCCGGACGGCTAACTATGGCTACACCTTC
TRBJ2-1 | - | TRBD2 | 12 | TRBV13 | CASSWTSAEQFF | TGTGCCAGCAGCTGGACTAGCGCCGAGCAGTTCTTC
TRBJ1-1 | few | - | 13 | TRBV14 | CASSQGGNTEAFF | TGTGCCAGCAGCCAAGGAGGCAACACTGAAGCTTTCTTT
TRBJ2-5 | - | - | 14 | TRBV6-1 | CASSERGGRETQYF | TGTGCCAGCAGTGAAAGAGGTGGAAGGGAGACCCAGTACTTC
TRBJ1-1 | few | TRBD1 | 14 | TRBV4-1 | CASSPGQPNTEAFF | TGCGCCAGCAGCCCGGGACAGCCGAACACTGAAGCTTTCTTT